This section outlines one T cell receptor (beta chain) sequence together with its context. The record originates from a study of blood T cell repertoires in COVID-19. The V end lost 8 bases, the J end lost 2 bases, and 11 bases lay between the germline ends. This CDR3 has 13 residues. The V gene's germline CDR1 is SNHLY and CDR2 FYNNEI. Clones were sequenced by immunoSEQ multiplex PCR, and TCRdb holds only the in-frame ones, with some missing. The sample lists approximately 23,000 clones, about 90% occurring once. This sequence was found in a woman aged 80 or over with active COVID-19. Material for sequencing was peripheral blood. The chain carries TRBV2 and TRBJ2-3, with D maybe TRBD2 (5 bases). The CDR3 loop is CASSAALTDTQYF. CDR3 sequence (DNA): TGTGCCAGCTCAGCGGCCCTCACAGATACGCAGTATTTT.